These 25 T cell receptor beta chains share one sample of origin, sequenced in a study of T cell responses to AZD1222 COVID-19 vaccine. Sequencing was performed with immunoSEQ multiplex PCR; in TCRdb, only in-frame clones are kept and a portion is missing. The profile shows roughly 190,000 clones, 93% of them singletons. The sample here was peripheral blood, taken on day 0 of AZD1222 vaccination. All receptors come from an adult in good health.

This chain links TRBV3-1 (or the pseudogene TRBV3-2) with TRBJ1-3; a possible D gene is TRBD1 (5 bases). The CDR3 spans 13 residues. Trimming shortened V by 3 bases and J by 2 bases, and 5 bases separated the two germline ends. From germline, CDR1 is LGHDT and CDR2 YNNKEL (reference sequence). In nucleotides, the CDR3 is TGTGCCAGCAGCCAGGGGGCTGGAAACACCATATATTTT. It codes for CASSQGAGNTIYF.

The chain recombines TRBV7-2 with TRBJ2-3; D possibly corresponds to TRBD1 (5 bases). Trimming left V 5 bases short and J 2 bases short, with 11 bases between. The CDR3 runs to 14 residues. Germline V CDR1 and CDR2: SGHTA, FQGNSA. The CDR3 here is CASSARQTTDTQYF. The CDR3 coding sequence is TGTGCCAGCAGCGCACGACAGACCACAGATACGCAGTATTTT.

This clone has a handful of counts. This chain connects TRBV4-1 to TRBJ1-6; D remains unclear. Germline V gene lookup returns CDR1 MGHRA and CDR2 YSYEKL. Trimming took off 2 bases at V and 0 bases at J, with 11 bases between the two ends. The CDR3 is 17 residues long. CDR3 coding DNA: TGCGCCAGCAGCCAATACAAGGCATTCTCCTATAATTCACCCCTCCACTTT. It is translated as CASSQYKAFSYNSPLHF.

This clone has a single count. The gene calls are TRBV7-6 and TRBJ2-7, with 9 bases identical to TRBD1. Germline V lookup: CDR1 SGHVS, CDR2 FNYEAQ. The V and J ends lost 5 bases and 5 bases, in that order; junction bases with no gene match: 4. CDR3 size: 13 residues. This CDR3 reads CASSSRDRDEQYF. Written as DNA, the CDR3 is TGTGCCAGCAGCAGCCGGGACAGGGACGAGCAGTACTTC.

CDR3 DNA sequence: TGTGCCATCAAAGCGGGAGGGCAAGAGACCCAGTACTTC. This gives the protein CAIKAGGQETQYF. The rearrangement uses TRBV10-3 and TRBJ2-5; 10 nucleotides match TRBD2. This CDR3 is 13 amino acids long. V dropped 7 bases and J dropped 2; count of bases not matched to a gene: 1. Germline V gene data show CDR1 as ENHRY and CDR2 as SYGVKD.

This clone was observed a few times. The rearrangement uses TRBV7-9 and TRBJ2-5; unclear D gene. The germline V gene encodes CDR1 SEHNR and CDR2 FQNEAQ (reference sequence). The CDR3 is made up of 12 amino acids. The ends were cut back, 3 bases at V and 1 base at J, with 3 bases in the middle. Written as DNA, the CDR3 is TGTGCCAGCAGCTTCAGCCAAGAGACCCAGTACTTC. Its translation is CASSFSQETQYF.

The chain carries TRBV15 and TRBJ2-2; D is tentatively TRBD1 or TRBD2 (5 bases each). The CDR3 totals 15 residues. V was shortened by 1 base and J by 6 bases, with 12 bases between the two germline ends. Germline CDR1 is LNHNV and CDR2 is YYDKDF (reference sequence). The CDR3 region has the DNA TGTGCCACCAGCAGAGTGTTCGGGGCCTCCGGGGAGCTGTTTTTT. Residues: CATSRVFGASGELFF.

The chain combines TRBV5-1 with TRBJ2-7; 8 nucleotides agree with TRBD1. The CDR3 runs to 20 residues. Germline CDR1 reads SGHRS; CDR2 reads YFSETQ. V lost 2 bases and J lost 3; bases outside the gene matches: 22. The CDR3 loop is CASSLKKPDRELWPFYEQYF. Written as DNA, the CDR3 is TGCGCCAGCAGCTTAAAGAAACCGGACAGGGAACTATGGCCCTTCTACGAGCAGTACTTC. Supplemented by reference TRBV5-1 and TRBJ2-7, the full variable domain reads KAGVTQTPRYLIKTRGQQVTLSCSPISGHRSVSWYQQTPGQGLQFLFEYFSETQRNKGNFPGRFSGRQFSNSRSEMNVSTLELGDSALYLCASSLKKPDRELWPFYEQYFGPGTRLTVT.

The rearrangement links TRBV5-1 to TRBJ2-3, with D unresolved. CDR1 SGHRS and CDR2 YFSETQ come from the germline V gene. With 0 bases removed from V and 0 bases from J, the gap between germline ends came to 14 bases. This CDR3 is built from 17 residues. The CDR3 loop reads CASSLVSVVGSTDTQYF. As DNA, the CDR3 is TGCGCCAGCAGCTTGGTTTCGGTCGTAGGGAGCACAGATACGCAGTATTTT.

CDR3: CASSYRQGKRTEAFF. The CDR3 DNA sequence: TGTGCCAGCAGTTATCGACAGGGTAAGAGGACTGAAGCTTTCTTT. The chain combines TRBV6-8 with TRBJ1-1; 7 bases match TRBD1. V was pared by 3 bases and J by 5 bases, with 9 bases of the junction left unmatched. Germline CDR1 MNHGY, CDR2 SAAAGT. The CDR3 spans 15 residues.

V is TRBV5-1 and J is TRBJ1-4; no firm D call. Trimming removed 4 bases from V and 3 bases from J, with 13 bases in between. The CDR3 has 15 amino acids. Per the germline V gene, CDR1 is SGHRS and CDR2 is YFSETQ. The CDR3 sequence is CASSPYRLPNEKLFF. CDR3 DNA: TGCGCCAGCAGCCCCTACCGACTTCCTAATGAAAAACTGTTTTTT. Combining the CDR3 with reference TRBV5-1 and TRBJ1-4 gives the whole variable domain KAGVTQTPRYLIKTRGQQVTLSCSPISGHRSVSWYQQTPGQGLQFLFEYFSETQRNKGNFPGRFSGRQFSNSRSEMNVSTLELGDSALYLCASSPYRLPNEKLFFGSGTQLSVL.

The genes are TRBV11-2 and TRBJ1-2; the D gene is possibly TRBD1 (6 bases). CDR1 and CDR2 from the germline V gene are SGHAT and FQNNGV. V was pared by 2 bases and J by 6 bases, with 19 bases between. This CDR3 region has 16 residues. The CDR3 reads CASSLFGGAGENGYTF. CDR3 nucleotide sequence: TGTGCCAGCAGCTTATTTGGGGGGGCGGGCGAAAATGGCTACACCTTC.

This chain connects TRBV27 to TRBJ2-3; D ambiguous. The V end lost 8 bases, the J end lost 2 bases, and 14 bases lay between the germline ends. The CDR3 loop spans 14 amino acids. The germline V gene has CDR1 MNHEY and CDR2 SMNVEV (reference sequence). CDR3 sequence reads: CASRSGFYTDTQYF. CDR3 in DNA: TGTGCCAGCCGATCAGGCTTTTACACAGATACGCAGTATTTT.

The rearrangement uses TRBV12-2 and TRBJ1-6. TRBV12-2 is described as a pseudogene. CDR3 size: 19 residues. CDR3 protein: CASRLVGGILASYNSPLHF. In nucleotides, the CDR3 is TGTGCAAGTCGCTTAGTCGGTGGTATCTTGGCTTCCTATAATTCACCCCTCCACTTT.

The rearrangement uses TRBV4-1 and TRBJ1-1, with D unclear. CDR1 and CDR2 from the germline V gene are MGHRA and YSYEKL. V dropped 1 base and J dropped 0 bases, with 12 bases sitting between them. This CDR3 spans 16 amino acids. The CDR3 loop is CASSQGPPRMNTEAFF. The CDR3 bases are TGCGCCAGCAGCCAAGGACCGCCACGTATGAACACTGAAGCTTTCTTT.

V usage is TRBV30 and J usage is TRBJ1-5; D not resolved. Between the trimmed V and J ends, which lost 2 bases and 6 bases, there was a span of 17 bases. There are 15 residues in the CDR3. Per germline, CDR1 GTSNPN and CDR2 SVGIG (reference sequence). The DNA of the CDR3 is TGTGCCTGGAGTTTTGCTTCGGGAATAGGTCAGCCCCAGCATTTT. Translating gives CAWSFASGIGQPQHF.

This clone has just one count. The chain combines TRBV7-9 with TRBJ2-1; the D call may be TRBD1 or TRBD2 (6 bases each). The ends were cut back, 6 bases at V and 1 base at J, with 19 bases in the middle. The CDR3 is made up of 17 amino acids. CDR1 and CDR2 (germline): SEHNR, FQNEAQ (reference sequence). CDR3 protein: CASRSGLKGGSYNEQFF. CDR3 nucleotides: TGTGCCAGCAGGTCGGGCCTAAAGGGGGGATCCTACAATGAGCAGTTCTTC. Full variable domain (missing parts from reference TRBV7-9 and TRBJ2-1): DTGVSQNPRHKITKRGQNVTFRCDPISEHNRLYWYRQTLGQGPEFLTYFQNEAQLEKSRLLSDRFSAERPKGSFSTLEIQRTEQGDSAMYLCASRSGLKGGSYNEQFFGPGTRLTVL.

V usage is TRBV30 and J usage is TRBJ1-1, with 7 bases aligning to TRBD1. CDR1 and CDR2 from the germline V gene are GTSNPN and SVGIG (reference sequence). V shed 3 bases, J shed 13 bases, and the junction held 8 bases outside the gene matches. The CDR3 covers 11 residues. The CDR3 DNA sequence: TGTGCCTGGAGAGGGGGCAGGGGCGTTTTCTTT. As protein: CAWRGGRGVFF.

The J gene is TRBJ2-7, the V gene TRBV12-5; D call uncertain. This CDR3 is built from 12 residues. Trimming cost V 6 bases and J 2 bases, with 8 bases left between them. Germline assignment: CDR1 LGHNT and CDR2 FRNRAP. The CDR3 region has the DNA TGTGCTAGTGGCTTCGCGGCCTACGAGCAGTACTTC. Its protein is CASGFAAYEQYF.

The chain uses TRBV19 and TRBJ1-1; TRBD1 is a possible D gene (5 bases). CDR1 is LNHDA and CDR2 is SQIVND in the germline V gene (reference sequence). Between the trimmed V and J ends, which lost 5 bases and 10 bases, there was a span of 23 bases. CDR3 size: 15 residues. The CDR3 nucleotides are TGTGCCAGTAGTGCCCTCAGGGATGGGGCGCGGGTAGCTTTCTTT. It yields the protein CASSALRDGARVAFF.

The rearrangement links TRBV13 to TRBJ1-3, with 9 bases aligning to TRBD1. The junction had 30 bases not matched to a gene; V was cut back by 6 bases and J by 9 bases. Germline V gene sequence: CDR1 PRHDT, CDR2 FYEKMQ (reference sequence). The CDR3 extends over 21 amino acids. In DNA, the CDR3 is TGTGCCAGCAGTTCAAACCCGGTTGGGACAGGGTTTGTCCCCATGAAGAGCACCATATATTTT. Protein sequence: CASSSNPVGTGFVPMKSTIYF. The variable domain in full, completed from reference TRBV13 and TRBJ1-3, reads AAGVIQSPRHLIKEKRETATLKCYPIPRHDTVYWYQQGPGQDPQFLISFYEKMQSDKGSIPDRFSAQQFSDYHSELNMSSLELGDSALYFCASSSNPVGTGFVPMKSTIYFGEGSWLTVV.

This sequence joins TRBV19 and TRBJ1-1, with D maybe TRBD1 (6 bases). Germline V lookup: CDR1 LNHDA, CDR2 SQIVND (reference sequence). The CDR3 is 12 residues long. Trimming removed 3 bases from V and 6 bases from J, with 8 bases in between. CDR3 nucleotide sequence: TGTGCCAGTAGTATGGGACAACCTGAAGCTTTCTTT. Its protein is CASSMGQPEAFF.

The chain is built from TRBV11-2 and TRBJ1-1; D is ambiguous. V was cut by 6 bases and J by 0 bases, with 11 bases left in between. Germline CDR1 and CDR2: SGHAT and FQNNGV. This CDR3 spans 14 amino acids. CDR3 region: CASRSYSMNTEAFF. The CDR3 coding sequence is TGTGCCAGCAGGTCCTATTCAATGAACACTGAAGCTTTCTTT. The full variable domain, rest sourced from reference TRBV11-2 and TRBJ1-1, is EAGVAQSPRYKIIEKRQSVAFWCNPISGHATLYWYQQILGQGPKLLIQFQNNGVVDDSQLPKDRFSAERLKGVDSTLKIQPAKLEDSAVYLCASRSYSMNTEAFFGQGTRLTVV.

This chain's CDR3 is CASSERGGADGYTF. CDR3 nucleotides: TGTGCCAGCAGTGAAAGGGGGGGGGCTGACGGCTACACCTTC. The gene calls are TRBV6-1 and TRBJ1-2, with D tentatively TRBD1 (6 bases). The CDR3 has 14 amino acids. V lost 2 bases and J 8 bases, leaving 15 bases between the germline ends. CDR1 and CDR2 from the germline V gene are MNHNS and SASEGT.

In this sample, this clone turned up once. The chain employs TRBV14 and TRBJ1-2; possibly TRBD1 for D (5 bases). The germline V and J ends were trimmed by 2 bases and 4 bases, with 20 bases remaining between them. The CDR3 sequence is 17 residues long. The germline V gene encodes CDR1 SGHDN and CDR2 FVKESK. CDR3: CASSQRFRQTDSYGYTF. The CDR3 DNA sequence: TGTGCCAGCAGCCAAAGGTTTAGACAGACAGACTCCTATGGCTACACCTTC.